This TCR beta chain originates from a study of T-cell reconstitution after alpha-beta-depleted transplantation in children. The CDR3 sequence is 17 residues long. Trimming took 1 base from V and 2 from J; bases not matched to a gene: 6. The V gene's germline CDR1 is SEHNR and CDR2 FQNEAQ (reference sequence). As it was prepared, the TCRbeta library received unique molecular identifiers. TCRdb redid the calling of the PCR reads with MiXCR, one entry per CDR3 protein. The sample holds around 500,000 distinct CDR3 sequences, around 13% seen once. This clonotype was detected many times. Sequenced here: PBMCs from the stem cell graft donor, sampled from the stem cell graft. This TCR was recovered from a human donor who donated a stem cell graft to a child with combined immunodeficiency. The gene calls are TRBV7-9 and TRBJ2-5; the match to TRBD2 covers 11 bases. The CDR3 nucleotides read TGTGCCAGCAGCTTAGTTCGCCGACTAGCGGGACAAGAGACCCAGTACTTC. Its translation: CASSLVRRLAGQETQYF.